This TCR beta chain derives from a study of blood T cell repertoires in COVID-19. Study as a whole: The United States, Italy and Spain provided the acute and convalescent COVID-19 samples. The analysed material was cDNA or gDNA that came from T cells, B-cell-depleted T cells, or PBMCs.

This CDR3 comprises 15 residues. V was clipped by 6 bases and J by 2 bases, with 15 bases between them. Per the germline V gene, CDR1 is SNHLY and CDR2 is FYNNEI. In the original processing: Estimation of nucleated cell counts was performed using reference gene primer amplification. Measured with immunoSEQ multiplex PCR; TCRdb has only the in-frame clones, and not every one. V, J and clone size reflect that table, while D and trimming were determined from the DNA. This sample has over 250,000 clones, with 85% found just once. This clone showed up just once. The sequenced material came from peripheral blood. This receptor was taken from a human donor in a cohort sampled during active COVID-19. This chain uses TRBV2 with TRBJ2-3; D is uncertain. The CDR3 DNA is TGTGCCAGCAGCATAAACGGAGTCGTCACAGATACGCAGTATTTT. Amino acid sequence: CASSINGVVTDTQYF.